This TCR beta chain was sequenced during a study of cytomegalovirus exposure and HLA in healthy donors. Study results and caveats: In vitro assays verified that a few CMV-associated chains recognized CMV antigens specifically.

Worth noting for this clone: Its antigen is unknown.

Data came from immunoSEQ multiplex PCR; TCRdb stores just in-frame clones and leaves some out. The profile covers roughly 300,000 clones, with roughly 89% appearing a single time and about 0.91% taken by the ten largest. The length of the CDR3 is 14 residues. Germline CDR1 and CDR2: MNHNS and SASEGT. Trimming shortened V by 1 base and J by 4 bases, and 10 bases separated the two germline ends. V and J are TRBV6-1 and TRBJ1-2; D is undetermined. The receptor was derived from a woman aged 18-29 years in good health and CMV-seronegative. Sequencing input: PBMCs. CDR3 in DNA: TGTGCCAGCAGTGAAGGGGGAGGCAGCTATGGCTACACCTTC. It encodes CASSEGGGSYGYTF.